Here is one T cell receptor beta chain with its context. This clone was observed a handful of times. The antigen this receptor binds is unknown. The record has no base qualities; no much larger clone is one base away. Including the terminal cysteine and phenylalanine, the CDR3 comprises 13 residues. CDR3 DNA only is kept here, 39 bases in frame from base 1. CDR1 and CDR2 are drawn from the germline V gene (reference sequence): MNHEY, SMNVEV. Cut back by 0 bases and 6 bases, the V and J ends lie 8 bases apart. The cohort was made up of 666 healthy bone marrow donors. Cohort members were all nominally healthy when sampled, although unrecorded immune exposures were likely present. The donor tested CMV seropositive and was one of the 289 seropositive cohort members. Every donor gave a peripheral blood sample, and the peripheral blood mononuclear cells from that sample were used for TCR beta sequencing. The Qiagen DNeasy Blood Extraction Kit was used to extract genomic DNA from the blood cell samples.

The sample is drawn from a study of cytomegalovirus exposure and HLA in healthy donors (dated by TCRdb to the late 2010s). Looking at the study overall: In an earlier analysis of several hundred of the donors, 250 to 350 Gb of sequence data and 120 million or so unique TCR beta sequences from roughly 190 million T cells were reported. Roughly 300 gigabases of sequencing data and 70 million to 95 million unique TCR sequences made up an early release that covered some 640 HLA-typed donors. Of the roughly 390 genotyped donors, over 80% were placed in the genetic ancestry cluster associated with self-reported Caucasian donors. The study was designed to test whether signatures of past pathogen exposure could be identified by cataloging public T cell receptors. The T cell repertoires of some 670 subjects were profiled by immunosequencing and related to cytomegalovirus serostatus. A separate validation cohort of roughly 110 different subjects was used in addition to the roughly 670-subject first cohort. High-throughput TCR immunosequencing, statistical association of individual TCRs with disease status, and machine learning were combined to predict cytomegalovirus infection status. A later analysis re-examined previously published TCR beta repertoires from more than 550 donors and added high-resolution HLA genotyping to investigate patterns of TCR occurrence. In the later analysis, no new phenotypic data were used to find candidate immune exposures; instead, reliance was placed on TCR beta sequences and their occurrence across donors. In an earlier analysis of roughly 540 of the donors, high-throughput TCR beta sequencing was used to judge whether each TCR beta V gene segment behaved as functional or pseudogenic. Donor age, sex, ethnicity and CMV serostatus were compiled together with the repertoire data. A later genetic analysis used genome-wide SNP genotypes for about three fifths of the 666 donors, treating that subset as a discovery cohort. Every discovery cohort repertoire had been produced on one sequencing platform. Class I and class II HLA loci were covered by the typing at four-digit resolution. The number of typed donors differed by locus: roughly 629-640 for A, B, C, DRB1 and DQB1; 500 to 550 for DQA1; approximately 600 for DPA1; and around 490 for DPB1. Because of strong linkage in the cohort, 5 or 6 DR-DQ haplotypes were treated as single units for association and clustering. On average, around 230,000 unique TCR beta nucleotide sequences were sequenced per donor among a few hundred genotyped donors of the cohort, with roughly 19% of those sequences being non-productive. What the research found in general, with its limitations: A later genetic analysis reported fewer N-insertions in productive TCRs among donors in an Asian-associated ancestry cluster than the approximately 700-donor mean. About 15 rarely observed V segments, including chromosome 9 orphons, were excluded from the earlier analysis of some 590 of the donors because counts were too low. The 87-base-pair reads could not distinguish some IMGT-functional V segments, including TRBV6-2 and TRBV6-3, so those segments were excluded. Only TCR beta chains were sequenced in this cohort, and the absence of alpha or paired-chain data limited detectable features. Linkage disequilibrium might explain the correlated functional status among segregating V segments, but an unknown experimental factor could not be excluded. In a later analysis, several top co-occurrence clusters were reported to appear linked to parvovirus B19, influenza, CMV and Epstein-Barr virus. Presence/absence analyses assumed roughly uniform sequencing depth across donors, an assumption that may not hold. A later analysis found that most CMV-associated TCR beta chains appeared HLA-restricted, with HLA associations seemingly driven largely by CMV exposure. Because HLA typing was unavailable for some donors at each locus, only the typed subset was used in association tests. Broadly in line with IMGT annotations, most TCR beta V segments showed up in productive rearrangements about 87% or about 30% of the time in an earlier analysis of under 700 of the donors. Three of the identified cytomegalovirus-associated TCR beta chains were confirmed in vitro to be specific for cytomegalovirus antigens. A total of fewer than 200 TCR beta chains were listed by the study as associated with cytomegalovirus. The authors suggested that the approach could potentially be extended to other disease states and immunological phenotypes. A further reported finding was that TCR beta sequences accurately predicted the HLA-A and HLA-B alleles for most subjects in the first cohort. The only immune exposure information available for the cohort was CMV serostatus. A group of highly shared sequence variants was considered likely to be a technical artifact of the sequencing pipeline. When HLA alleles, especially DR and DQ, strongly co-occurred, attributing TCR associations to individual alleles was difficult. In a later analysis, the rate of TCR association differed among HLA loci, with DRB1 alleles having the most associated TCRs and HLA-C alleles having the fewest. In a later genetic analysis, a missense DCLRE1C variant was associated with V-gene and J-gene trimming of TCR beta chains, and the association was replicated in an independent cohort. Compared with equally common non-associated chains, HLA-associated TCR beta chains in a later analysis were more clonally expanded and had lower generation probabilities. Most TCR sequences were seen in very few donors, while some public TCRs were found in many individuals. A later analysis associated around 16,000 TCR beta sequences with specific HLA alleles at a false discovery rate of 0.05. In both the original and validation cohorts, the classifier was reported to diagnose cytomegalovirus status with high specificity and sensitivity.

The method was the immunoSEQ multiplex PCR assay. For the multiplex PCR, a mixture combining 60 forward primers for TCR Vbeta segments and 13 reverse primers for TCR Jbeta segments was used. Amplification of the CDR3 region of rearranged TCR beta genes was performed with a multiplex PCR assay on genomic DNA. Amplified TCR beta libraries were sequenced as 87-base-pair reads on the Illumina HiSeq System. On the study's bioinformatics: Across the 700 or so repertoires, a later analysis counted approximately 75 million unique TCR beta chains, roughly 11 million of which were shared by at least two donors. Raw reads were error-corrected and collapsed into unique sequences by a nearest-neighbor algorithm in which closely related sequences were merged to remove PCR and sequencing errors. V, D and J gene segments were assigned by aligning CDR3 sequences to IMGT reference sequences. For a sequence to be retained, at least a six-nucleotide match to both a V gene segment and a J gene segment was required. A rearrangement counted as productive if the CDR3 had no stop codons and remained in frame with V and J, and every other rearrangement counted as non-productive. Following IMGT convention, CDR3 was defined as the stretch from the second conserved V-encoded cysteine to the conserved J-encoded phenylalanine. In an earlier analysis of 500 to 650 of the donors, sequences lacking an unambiguous match to a single V gene segment were excluded. An earlier analysis of a few hundred of the donors called V segments functional above 56.7% productive rearrangements and segregating when the between-donor standard deviation exceeded 5%. A statistical classification framework was built for diagnosing cytomegalovirus status from the catalog of TCR beta chain sequences. In a later analysis, TCR nucleotide sequences were compared against IMGT/GENE-DB human TR gene sequences so that V and J genes could be assigned. Using the TCRdist pipeline, a later analysis assigned CDR3 sequences along with most-parsimonious VDJ recombination scenarios. In a later analysis, every TCR beta chain was defined by the combination of its CDR3 amino acid sequence and its V-gene family, and reads without a unique V-gene family were dropped. In a later analysis, 450 to 600 highly shared, low-generation-probability nucleotide sequences were removed to address suspected cross-contamination and a sequencing artifact. In a later analysis, a clonal expansion index for each public chain was calculated from normalized within-repertoire ranks of inferred template counts. In a later analysis, generation probabilities were computed using a VDJ recombination model fitted to out-of-frame rearrangements, and the results were checked against IGoR. A later analysis scored TCR-TCR, TCR-HLA and TCR-CMV co-occurrence with hypergeometric tests, applying a repertoire-size bias correction to TCR pairs. To estimate false discovery rates, a later analysis permuted the HLA or CMV assignments 20 times. In a later analysis, co-occurring TCRs were grouped using DBSCAN, and TCRdist sequence similarity was added for clustering within HLA-allele-positive subsets. Repertoires with fewer than 30,000 or more than 120,000 public chains were left out of co-occurrence clustering, as were several repertoires with anomalous nucleotide sharing. Sourced from immuneACCESS, this table was stored by TCRdb with only in-frame sequences that have V and J called. A share of the clones is absent; for the studies checked, an unresolved V gene accounts for under half, and the remainder has no known explanation. V, J and clone size are taken as reported in that table, and D and trimming were inferred from the DNA itself. Counted in this sample were roughly 84,000 clones; more than 50% of them appeared once. The biggest ten clones account for approximately 15% of the sample.

The TCR comes from a woman in her thirties or forties in good health and CMV-seropositive. The V and J segments used are TRBV27 and TRBJ1-2, and the D gene may be TRBD1, 6 bases matching. The specimen was PBMCs. The nucleotides read TGTGCCAGCAGTTTATCCAGGGGAGATGGCTACACCTTC. Its protein reads: CASSLSRGDGYTF.